This entry lists 7 T cell receptor beta chains sequenced from one sample in a study of blood T cells in healthy people across ages. PCR was performed a second time for roughly 7 to 12 cycles using a sample-barcoded 5' primer and a J-beta primer mix. Using its own MiXCR run on the 5' RACE reads, TCRdb lists one record per CDR3 protein. The data hold some 1.5 million distinct CDR3 sequences, with roughly 27% observed a single time. Sequencing was done on a sample of blood. These receptor sequences come from a woman under 40 in good health.

CDR3 sequence (DNA): TGTGCCAGCATCCGAGGAATGCGGGAGTTGGGTGAGCAGTACTTC. This codes for CASIRGMRELGEQYF. The chain carries TRBV7-9 and TRBJ2-7; 7 nucleotides match TRBD2. This CDR3 is built from 15 residues. The V gene end was trimmed by 7 bases and the J gene end by 7 bases; junction bases not matched to a gene: 16. Germline values: CDR1 SEHNR, CDR2 FQNEAQ (reference sequence).

This clonotype has more than one count but fewer than ten. A junction end diverges from the germline sequence, so it may reflect a read error. The CDR3: CTSSVGDVRQETQYF. Here the CDR3 DNA reads TGTACCAGCAGCGTCGGGGACGTACGACAAGAGACCCAGTACTTC. The rearrangement joins TRBV9 to TRBJ2-5, with D perhaps matching TRBD1 or TRBD2 (5 bases each). Germline V gene sequence: CDR1 SGDLS, CDR2 YYNGEE. The CDR3 has 15 amino acids.

This chain connects TRBV27 to TRBJ2-3, with D uncertain. Trimming took off 5 bases at V and 4 bases at J, with 13 bases between the two ends. In germline, CDR1 is MNHEY, CDR2 SMNVEV (reference sequence). This CDR3 region has 14 residues. CDR3 loop: CASSGGVAPDTQYF. In DNA, the CDR3 is TGTGCCAGCAGTGGTGGCGTGGCTCCAGATACGCAGTATTTT.

Many counts were recorded for this clonotype. The chain has TRBV20-1 and TRBJ2-7; D not resolved. Per germline, CDR1 DFQATT and CDR2 SNEGSKA (reference sequence). Trimming removed 0 bases at V and 4 bases at J, with 13 bases between. There are 14 residues in the CDR3. CDR3: CSARDREVPYEQYF. Written as DNA, the CDR3 is TGCAGTGCTAGAGATCGAGAGGTACCGTACGAGCAGTACTTC.

The table lists this clonotype with a few counts. The rearrangement uses TRBV5-1 and TRBJ2-2, with D possibly being TRBD2 (5 bases). Trimming stripped 5 bases from V and 0 bases from J, with 11 bases between. Germline V CDR1 and CDR2: SGHRS, YFSETQ. This CDR3 is built from 15 residues. CDR3 nucleotide sequence: TGCGCCAGCAGGAGGGTAGACGCGAACACCGGGGAGCTGTTTTTT. It specifies CASRRVDANTGELFF.

This clonotype appeared a few times. The J gene is TRBJ1-6, the V gene TRBV20-1; D remains ambiguous. The CDR3 runs 16 residues. Trimming took off 4 bases at V and 3 bases at J, with 16 bases between the two ends. Germline CDR1 reads DFQATT; CDR2 reads SNEGSKA (reference sequence). In nucleotides, the CDR3 is TGCAGTGCTAACCCTAGCCCGGGATTCTATAATTCACCCCTCCACTTT. Translating gives CSANPSPGFYNSPLHF.

This clonotype was observed many times. The rearrangement joins TRBV6-2 or TRBV6-3 to TRBJ2-7; D remains unclear. This CDR3 comprises 15 residues. Germline V lookup: CDR1 MNHEY, CDR2 SVGEGT. The V and J ends lost 4 bases and 5 bases respectively, with 18 bases between them. The CDR3 DNA reads TGTGCCAGCAGTTGGGCAATGCGAATGATCGACGAGCAGTACTTC. It specifies CASSWAMRMIDEQYF.